Shown below are 15 T cell receptor beta chains from a single sample sequenced in a study of T cells in tuberculosis (dated by TCRdb to 2016 to 2018). The sample's time point label, decoded: new active TB diagnosis, blood taken before or within 7 days of starting treatment. Preparation of the library involved the immunoSEQ multiplex PCR assay. This immuneACCESS table, as held by TCRdb, lists in-frame sequences with V and J called but not all clones. Of the missing ones, under half trace to an unresolved V gene in checked studies; the others have no known cause. Here the sample has about 35,000 clones; about 92% occur a single time. The biggest ten clones account for about 7.7% of the sample. Sequenced here: PBMCs, sampled at tuberculosis diagnosis. The receptors originated from an adult with tuberculosis. Some clones in this sample may be carry-over from other donors' samples.

V and J are TRBV6-4 and TRBJ1-1; 7 nucleotides line up with TRBD1. Unmatched junction bases numbered 6, after V lost 6 bases and J lost 8 bases. This CDR3 comprises 12 residues. The germline V gene has CDR1 MRHNA and CDR2 SNTAGT. The CDR3, as DNA: TGTGCCAGCAGGAAACCGACAGGGGAAGCTTTCTTT. The encoded protein is CASRKPTGEAFF.

This chain connects TRBV4-1 to TRBJ1-1; 7 positions match TRBD1. Germline-derived CDR1 and CDR2 are MGHRA and YSYEKL. This CDR3 has 15 amino acids. Trimming cost V 1 base and J 4 bases; bases outside gene matches: 6. The CDR3 sequence: CASSQGSGGRTEAFF. The CDR3 nucleotides read TGCGCCAGCAGCCAAGGATCAGGGGGGCGCACTGAAGCTTTCTTT.

This clone was seen just once. The chain joins TRBV5-1 to TRBJ1-2; D gene ambiguous. The germline V and J ends were trimmed by 0 bases and 3 bases, with 9 bases remaining between them. From germline, CDR1 is SGHRS and CDR2 YFSETQ. The CDR3 spans 14 residues. The CDR3 bases are TGCGCCAGCAGCTTGGTTCCAGGCCACTATGGCTACACCTTC. Amino acid sequence: CASSLVPGHYGYTF.

The chain combines TRBV13 with TRBJ1-1; D may be TRBD1 (6 bases). Germline CDR1 PRHDT, CDR2 FYEKMQ (reference sequence). The V and J ends lost 5 bases and 12 bases respectively, with 19 bases between them. The CDR3 has 13 amino acids. The CDR3 DNA is TGTGCCAGCAGCATCGGTACACAGGGATCTACTTTCTTT. It specifies CASSIGTQGSTFF. The full variable domain, its missing parts supplied by reference TRBV13 and TRBJ1-1, is AAGVIQSPRHLIKEKRETATLKCYPIPRHDTVYWYQQGPGQDPQFLISFYEKMQSDKGSIPDRFSAQQFSDYHSELNMSSLELGDSALYFCASSIGTQGSTFFGQGTRLTVV.

The V and J genes are TRBV6-5 and TRBJ2-4, with D unclear. The CDR3 contains 14 residues. CDR1 and CDR2 from the germline V gene are MNHEY and SVGAGI. V lost 4 bases, J lost 0 bases, and 7 bases lay in between. The CDR3: CASSFDLAKNIQYF. CDR3 in DNA: TGTGCCAGCAGTTTTGACTTAGCCAAAAACATTCAGTACTTC.

The CDR3 DNA sequence: TGTGCCAGCAACAGGGAAGGTGGGGCCAACGTCCTGACTTTC. It translates to CASNREGGANVLTF. The chain has TRBV2 and TRBJ2-6, with a possible D match to TRBD1 (6 bases). With 7 bases removed from V and 3 bases from J, the gap between germline ends came to 10 bases. CDR1 SNHLY and CDR2 FYNNEI come from the germline V gene. The CDR3 runs to 14 residues.

The chain recombines TRBV4-1 with TRBJ1-1; no reliable D call. The CDR3 extends over 13 amino acids. Trimming took 3 bases from V and 4 from J, leaving 9 bases between them. Germline V lookup: CDR1 MGHRA, CDR2 YSYEKL. The CDR3 DNA reads as TGCGCCAGCAGCCATAATCCGGGCACTGAAGCTTTCTTT. Translated, it gives CASSHNPGTEAFF.

V is TRBV7-9 and J is TRBJ1-3, with 8 positions matching TRBD1. The germline gives CDR1 SEHNR, CDR2 FQNEAQ (reference sequence). The CDR3 totals 15 residues. V was pared by 2 bases and J by 3 bases, with 3 bases of the junction left unmatched. This CDR3 is CASSLQGAVGNTIYF. The CDR3 DNA sequence: TGTGCCAGCAGCTTACAGGGGGCAGTTGGAAACACCATATATTTT.

The chain has TRBV18 and TRBJ1-6; no clear D gene. The CDR3 runs to 15 residues. Germline CDR1 KGHSH, CDR2 LQKENI. V was shortened by 7 bases and J by 4 bases, with 14 bases between the two germline ends. The DNA of the CDR3 is TGTGCCAGCTGCAGCGGGTTGGATTATAATTCACCCCTCCACTTT. Its translation: CASCSGLDYNSPLHF.

The chain employs TRBV5-1 and TRBJ2-3; 8 bases line up with TRBD2. This CDR3 has 15 amino acids. V lost 6 bases to trimming and J lost 2 bases; unmatched junction nucleotides: 8. The V gene's germline CDR1 is SGHRS and CDR2 YFSETQ. CDR3 bases: TGCGCCAGCAAGTCCTTAGCGGGGACCACAGATACGCAGTATTTT. Translation: CASKSLAGTTDTQYF.

This chain uses TRBV5-5 with TRBJ2-3, with TRBD1 as a possible D gene (6 bases). The V gene's germline CDR1 is SGHKS and CDR2 YYEKEE (reference sequence). V lost 4 bases to trimming and J lost 0 bases, with 12 bases between them. CDR3 length: 15 amino acids. CDR3 coding DNA: TGTGCCAGCAGCACCTATACAGGGAGCACAGATACGCAGTATTTT. This sequence encodes CASSTYTGSTDTQYF.

The chain combines TRBV2 with TRBJ2-1; TRBD1 is a possible D gene (6 bases). The CDR3 is made up of 14 amino acids. Per the germline V gene, CDR1 is SNHLY and CDR2 is FYNNEI. V was cut by 4 bases and J by 12 bases, with 19 bases left in between. The CDR3 region is CASSGDRDTLLQFF. CDR3 nucleotides: TGTGCCAGCAGTGGCGACCGGGACACTCTTTTGCAGTTCTTC.

This sequence joins TRBV5-1 and TRBJ2-3, with D possibly being TRBD1 (7 bases). V was cut by 4 bases and J by 0 bases, with 21 bases left in between. Germline CDR1 is SGHRS and CDR2 is YFSETQ. The CDR3 runs to 18 residues. CDR3 loop: CASSHAGGFTSSTDTQYF. CDR3 in DNA: TGCGCCAGCAGCCACGCAGGGGGGTTCACGTCTAGCACAGATACGCAGTATTTT.

The chain links TRBV30 to TRBJ2-1; 7 bases are a match to TRBD2. Trimming took 0 bases from V and 8 from J; bases not matched to a gene: 7. The germline gives CDR1 GTSNPN, CDR2 SVGIG (reference sequence). This CDR3 is built from 14 residues. As DNA, the CDR3 is TGTGCCTGGAGTGTAGCGGGGCCGGTCGATGAGCAGTTCTTC. Protein sequence: CAWSVAGPVDEQFF.

The chain recombines TRBV5-1 with TRBJ1-1; no firm D call. The CDR3 spans 15 residues. Germline V lookup: CDR1 SGHRS, CDR2 YFSETQ. The V gene lost 4 bases and the J gene lost 5 bases, with 18 bases spanning the gap. The CDR3 region is CASSPAGNPGTEAFF. In nucleotides, the CDR3 is TGCGCCAGCAGCCCGGCGGGCAACCCGGGGACTGAAGCTTTCTTT.